This T cell receptor beta chain was sequenced during a study of Graves' ophthalmopathy and Graves' hyperthyroidism (dated by TCRdb to the late 2010s). For the wider study: Peripheral blood was collected at initial diagnosis, prior to any treatment. To tell Graves' ophthalmopathy apart from Graves' hyperthyroidism, and to predict which patients would progress to ophthalmopathy, the study relied on TCR beta repertoire signatures. In total, 135 blood samples were TCR-sequenced: approximately 42 ophthalmopathy, approximately 80 hyperthyroidism and approximately 17 hyperthyroidism-to-ophthalmopathy patients. To explore V-J signatures distinguishing ophthalmopathy from hyperthyroidism, a discovery set of around 100 patients (about 43 ophthalmopathy, over 55 stable hyperthyroidism) was enrolled. For independent validation, a separate cohort was made up of 18 hyperthyroidism patients plus 17 patients who later progressed from hyperthyroidism to ophthalmopathy. In over 5 hyperthyroidism patients, the T-cell repertoire of thyroid tissue was compared with the T-cell repertoire of blood. Following sample collection, hyperthyroidism patients were given methimazole at a starting dose of 30 mg daily, and ophthalmopathy patients were given high-dose intravenous methylprednisolone. For training and testing, the 100 or so patients in the discovery cohort were randomly divided in a 7:3 ratio.

This clonotype was recorded at least ten times. It lacks a known antigen. No much larger clonotype is one base removed from it; base qualities were not supplied. Ophthalmopathy patients were characterized by moderately to severely active disease, a Clinical Activity Score of at least 3, a NOSPECS grade of at least 4, and a disease duration under 3 months. Patients were excluded if they had other autoimmune diseases, uncontrolled infections, pregnancy or lactation. Clinical symptoms, serum thyroxine, TRAb, thyroid ultrasound and orbital computed tomography were used for diagnosis. Using Ficoll-Paque density gradient centrifugation, PBMCs were isolated from 9.5 to 10 ml of fresh peripheral blood. Total RNA was extracted with Trizol reagent and quality-checked on an Agilent 2100 Bioanalyzer. For repertoire sequencing, the TCR beta CDR3 regions were amplified from RNA transcripts. The first round was an RT-PCR using HTBI primers with the Qiagen OneStep RT-PCR kit, and this first round was followed by a second-round multiplex PCR, then size selection and purification. The libraries underwent paired-end sequencing with 100 bp reads on an Illumina HiSeq2000. The authors' pipeline ran thus. SOAPnuke was used to process the reads, removing any read that contained adapters or uncalled bases, had a mean Phred below 15, or lacked an exact match to the constant primer or identifier. COPE v1.2.5 was used to merge the high-quality paired reads. Unique nucleotide sequences were defined as clonotypes and aligned to IMGT TRB V, D and J references using MiTCR v1.1. Analysis was restricted to V-J combinations with a frequency above 0.0001, which covered 99.2% of repertoires. A TCR clonal expansion and chaos score per V-J combination was defined as the ratio of F50 clonal expansion to chaos observed in the TCRdist matrix. Welch's t-statistics and random forest were used to reduce features to approximately 13 V-J combinations, which were fed into a naive Bayes classifier. The similarity between thyroid and blood repertoires was quantified using the Morisita-Horn index. The public reads were reanalyzed by TCRdb: fastp trimming at Q25, MiXCR alignment, in-frame beta chains only. One record per CDR3 amino acid sequence lists the most common genes and DNA. These V and J calls are TCRdb output, not the study's own analysis. The sample yields 450,000 or so distinct CDR3 sequences; around 14% were counted once. The ten largest clones represent over 7.5% of the sample.

Here is what the overall study found, with its caveats: In validation, the model predicted ophthalmopathy progression with about 71% sensitivity and 72.22% specificity; 12 predicted patients were CT-confirmed with GO in a median of about 6.2 months. The 13-signature model separated ophthalmopathy from stable hyperthyroidism with approximately 90% sensitivity and 81.08% specificity in cross-validation, and 80%/75% in the test set. No statistical method was used to predetermine the sample size, and group allocation was not hidden from the investigators. Most expanded thyroid clonotypes with a frequency above 0.001 also appeared in blood, which suggests that blood repertoires may reflect the immune response in the thyroid.

This clonotype originated in a woman in her thirties with Graves' ophthalmopathy. Donor details come from another sample of the same person, matched by shared clones. The material sequenced was blood.

This receptor has the CDR3 CAISGTGGEETQYF. The nucleotides are TGTGCCATCAGTGGGACAGGGGGCGAAGAGACCCAGTACTTC. This chain is built from TRBV10-3 and TRBJ2-5, and 11 bases in between align with TRBD1. Via the germline V gene, CDR1 is ENHRY and CDR2 SYGVKD. The CDR3 contains 14 residues, cysteine and phenylalanine counted. The DNA shown is the 42-base CDR3, in frame from base 1. Compared with germline, V lacks 4 bases and J lacks 3 bases; bases without a gene match: 1.